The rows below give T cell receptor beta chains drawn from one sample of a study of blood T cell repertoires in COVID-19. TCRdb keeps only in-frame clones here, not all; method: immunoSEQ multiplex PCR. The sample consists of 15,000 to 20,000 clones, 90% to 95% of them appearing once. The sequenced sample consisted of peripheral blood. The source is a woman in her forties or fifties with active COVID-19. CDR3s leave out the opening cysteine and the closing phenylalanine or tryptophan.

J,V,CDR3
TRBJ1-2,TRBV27,ASSRSPGQGGFYYGYT
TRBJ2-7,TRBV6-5,ASGHPDIDLRGQY
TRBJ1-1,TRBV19,ASSIGGVANTEAF
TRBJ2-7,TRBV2,ASSESAGGWEQY
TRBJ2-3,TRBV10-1,ASSARTGPDTQY
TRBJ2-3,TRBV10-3,AISANSGRGTDTQY
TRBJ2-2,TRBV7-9,ASRQQGNTGELF
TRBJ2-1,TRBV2,ASRRLAGGVNEQF
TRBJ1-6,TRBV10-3,AISETPRANSPLH
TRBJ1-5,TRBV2,ASSQGLGDQPQH
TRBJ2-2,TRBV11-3,ASSPQQGADTGELF
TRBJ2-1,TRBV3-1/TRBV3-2,ASSQAYNEQF
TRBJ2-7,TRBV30,AWNGQGEYYEQY
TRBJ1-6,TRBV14,ASSPGNSPLH
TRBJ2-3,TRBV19,ASRLAGDTQY